This is a list of T cell receptor beta chains from one sample in a study of shared clonotypes between healthy human individuals. Measured with immunoSEQ multiplex PCR; TCRdb has only the in-frame clones, and not every one. The data contain around 700,000 clones, roughly 73% of them singletons. The sample consisted of memory CD4+ T cells sorted from blood. The receptor set was obtained from a woman in her twenties or thirties in good health. CDR3s include the opening cysteine and the closing phenylalanine or tryptophan. Fields, in order: J gene, D gene, V gene, clone size, CDR3 DNA, CDR3 protein. The D gene is left open where the match is weak. Where a row states a size, it is once, few, many or the class of an expanded clone; other rows omit it.

J gene: TRBJ1-4
D gene: TRBD1
V gene: TRBV5-1
clone size: -
CDR3 DNA: TGCGCCAGCAGCCCCCGGACAGGGTCAACTAATGAAAAACTGTTTTTT
CDR3 protein: CASSPRTGSTNEKLFF

J gene: TRBJ2-1
D gene: -
V gene: TRBV1
clone size: few
CDR3 DNA: TGCACCAGCAGACTAGCGGAGTGCAATGAGCAGTTCTTC
CDR3 protein: CTSRLAECNEQFF

J gene: TRBJ1-2
D gene: -
V gene: TRBV19
clone size: -
CDR3 DNA: TGTGCCAGTACCCCCGGATACGGCTACACCTTC
CDR3 protein: CASTPGYGYTF

J gene: TRBJ1-5
D gene: -
V gene: TRBV15
clone size: -
CDR3 DNA: TGTGCCACCAGCGGGGGAAGCAATGGGGATATTGGGAATCAGCCCCAGCATTTT
CDR3 protein: CATSGGSNGDIGNQPQHF

J gene: TRBJ1-1
D gene: -
V gene: TRBV6-5
clone size: once
CDR3 DNA: TGTGCCAGCAGTATACAGGGCAAGAACACTGAAGCTTTCTTT
CDR3 protein: CASSIQGKNTEAFF

J gene: TRBJ2-7
D gene: -
V gene: TRBV18
clone size: -
CDR3 DNA: TGTGCCAGCTCACTCCGGGACCCTTCCACCCTCTACGAGCAGTACTTC
CDR3 protein: CASSLRDPSTLYEQYF

J gene: TRBJ1-5
D gene: TRBD1
V gene: TRBV2
clone size: few
CDR3 DNA: TGTGCCAGCAGTAAAACAGGGGGCCCCCCTAGCAATCAGCCCCAGCATTTT
CDR3 protein: CASSKTGGPPSNQPQHF

J gene: TRBJ2-7
D gene: TRBD2
V gene: TRBV5-4
clone size: -
CDR3 DNA: TGTGCCAGCAGCTTAATCCAGGCGGGAGGGCCGGGAGAGCAGTACTTC
CDR3 protein: CASSLIQAGGPGEQYF

J gene: TRBJ2-6
D gene: -
V gene: TRBV18
clone size: few
CDR3 DNA: TGTGCCAGCTCACCCGAGAGCTCTGGGGCCAACGTCCTGACTTTC
CDR3 protein: CASSPESSGANVLTF

J gene: TRBJ1-1
D gene: -
V gene: TRBV7-9
clone size: -
CDR3 DNA: TGTGCCAGCAGCTACAGGATTGAAGCTTTCTTT
CDR3 protein: CASSYRIEAFF

J gene: TRBJ1-5
D gene: -
V gene: TRBV2
clone size: -
CDR3 DNA: TGTGCCAGCAGTGACTTATATAGCAATCAGCCCCAGCATTTT
CDR3 protein: CASSDLYSNQPQHF

J gene: TRBJ1-1
D gene: -
V gene: TRBV5-1
clone size: -
CDR3 DNA: TGCGCCAGCAGCTTGGCCGACATTAATGAAGCTTTCTTT
CDR3 protein: CASSLADINEAFF

J gene: TRBJ2-1
D gene: -
V gene: TRBV5-4
clone size: -
CDR3 DNA: TGTGCCAGCAGCAATCAAGGGGTAAGGCATGAGCAGTTCTTC
CDR3 protein: CASSNQGVRHEQFF

J gene: TRBJ1-2
D gene: -
V gene: TRBV28
clone size: few
CDR3 DNA: TGTGCCAGCAGTTTGATAAGAGAAAGCGGCTACACCTTC
CDR3 protein: CASSLIRESGYTF

J gene: TRBJ2-7
D gene: -
V gene: TRBV28
clone size: -
CDR3 DNA: TGTGCCAGCAGCCCCGGGACATCATACCCCTACGAGCAGTACTTC
CDR3 protein: CASSPGTSYPYEQYF

J gene: TRBJ1-5
D gene: -
V gene: TRBV28
clone size: -
CDR3 DNA: TGTGCCAGCAGTTTACAGGTTGCACAGCCCCAGCATTTT
CDR3 protein: CASSLQVAQPQHF

J gene: TRBJ2-2
D gene: -
V gene: TRBV28
clone size: -
CDR3 DNA: TGTGCCAGCAGCCCCGGCTTCGCGAACACCGGGGAGCTGTTTTTT
CDR3 protein: CASSPGFANTGELFF

J gene: TRBJ1-5
D gene: -
V gene: TRBV7-9
clone size: few
CDR3 DNA: TGTGCCAGCAGTCAGGACGGTGATCAGCCCCAGCATTTT
CDR3 protein: CASSQDGDQPQHF

J gene: TRBJ2-3
D gene: -
V gene: TRBV6-1
clone size: -
CDR3 DNA: TGTGCCAGCAGTGAAGGCGCGGGCACAGATACGCAGTATTTT
CDR3 protein: CASSEGAGTDTQYF

J gene: TRBJ2-7
D gene: TRBD2
V gene: TRBV7-9
clone size: -
CDR3 DNA: TGTGCCAGCAGCTTAGGGACTAGCGGGATCGAGCAGTACTTC
CDR3 protein: CASSLGTSGIEQYF

J gene: TRBJ2-2
D gene: -
V gene: TRBV11-2
clone size: -
CDR3 DNA: TGTGCCAGCAGCTCCCATAAGGGGGAGCTGTTTTTT
CDR3 protein: CASSSHKGELFF

J gene: TRBJ2-3
D gene: -
V gene: TRBV14
clone size: -
CDR3 DNA: TGTGCCAGCAGCCAAGGGGGACTCAGCACAGATACGCAGTATTTT
CDR3 protein: CASSQGGLSTDTQYF

J gene: TRBJ2-7
D gene: TRBD2
V gene: TRBV25-1
clone size: many
CDR3 DNA: TGTGCCAGCATGGGGCGGGAGAGCTACGAGCAGTACTTC
CDR3 protein: CASMGRESYEQYF

J gene: TRBJ1-5
D gene: -
V gene: TRBV30
clone size: once
CDR3 DNA: TGTGCCTGGAGTGTTTTGTCAAGCAATCAGCCCCAGCATTTT
CDR3 protein: CAWSVLSSNQPQHF

J gene: TRBJ2-7
D gene: -
V gene: TRBV30
clone size: -
CDR3 DNA: TGTGCCTGGAGGGGGACACCCTCCTACGAGCAGTACTTC
CDR3 protein: CAWRGTPSYEQYF

J gene: TRBJ1-1
D gene: -
V gene: TRBV28
clone size: -
CDR3 DNA: TGTGCCAGCAGTCCCCGGGACATTTTGAACACTGAAGCTTTCTTT
CDR3 protein: CASSPRDILNTEAFF

J gene: TRBJ1-1
D gene: TRBD1
V gene: TRBV19
clone size: once
CDR3 DNA: TGTGCCAGTAGTGCGCAGGGAGGGATCGACAGGGGTGAAGCTTTCTTT
CDR3 protein: CASSAQGGIDRGEAFF

J gene: TRBJ2-2
D gene: TRBD1
V gene: TRBV28
clone size: -
CDR3 DNA: TGTGCCAGCAGTGCGAAAACAGGGGGCTGGTCGAACACCGGGGAGCTGTTTTTT
CDR3 protein: CASSAKTGGWSNTGELFF

J gene: TRBJ2-7
D gene: -
V gene: TRBV18
clone size: few
CDR3 DNA: TGTGCCAGCTCACCACGGGGGTCCTACGAGCAGTACTTC
CDR3 protein: CASSPRGSYEQYF

J gene: TRBJ1-5
D gene: TRBD1
V gene: TRBV29-1
clone size: -
CDR3 DNA: TGCTGTCGGACAGGAATAAGCAATCAGCCCCAGCATTTT
CDR3 protein: CCRTGISNQPQHF

J gene: TRBJ1-2
D gene: -
V gene: TRBV18
clone size: few
CDR3 DNA: TGTGCCAGCTCACCATTCGAGGCTGGCTACACCTTC
CDR3 protein: CASSPFEAGYTF

J gene: TRBJ1-6
D gene: TRBD1
V gene: TRBV2
clone size: few
CDR3 DNA: TGTGCCAGCAATTTGCTGACAGGGTCTAATTCACCCCTCCACTTT
CDR3 protein: CASNLLTGSNSPLHF

J gene: TRBJ1-2
D gene: -
V gene: TRBV6-1
clone size: -
CDR3 DNA: TGTGCCAGCACTCCCTCTACAGGGTATGGCTACACCTTC
CDR3 protein: CASTPSTGYGYTF

J gene: TRBJ1-2
D gene: TRBD1
V gene: TRBV7-8
clone size: -
CDR3 DNA: TGTGCCAGCAGCTTCCGGGACAGAGGCTATGGCTACACCTTC
CDR3 protein: CASSFRDRGYGYTF